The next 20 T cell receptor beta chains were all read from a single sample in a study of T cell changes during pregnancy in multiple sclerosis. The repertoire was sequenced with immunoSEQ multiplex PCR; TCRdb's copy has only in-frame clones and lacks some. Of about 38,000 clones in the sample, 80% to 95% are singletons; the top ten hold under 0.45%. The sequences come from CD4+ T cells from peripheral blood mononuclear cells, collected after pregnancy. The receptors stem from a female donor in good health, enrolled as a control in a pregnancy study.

In DNA, the CDR3 is TGTGCCATCGCAGCTAGCGTTGACTACGAGCAGTACTTC. Its protein is CAIAASVDYEQYF. J is TRBJ2-7 and V is TRBV10-3, with D perhaps matching TRBD2 (6 bases). Trimming shortened V by 8 bases and J by 3 bases, and 14 bases separated the two germline ends. This CDR3 is 13 amino acids long. CDR1 and CDR2 (germline): ENHRY, SYGVKD.

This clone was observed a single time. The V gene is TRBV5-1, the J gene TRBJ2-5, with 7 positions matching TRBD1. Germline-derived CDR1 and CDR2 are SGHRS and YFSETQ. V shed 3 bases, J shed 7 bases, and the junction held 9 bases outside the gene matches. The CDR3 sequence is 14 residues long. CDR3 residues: CASSSGQEKLTQYF. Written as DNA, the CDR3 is TGCGCCAGCAGCTCCGGACAGGAGAAGCTGACCCAGTACTTC.

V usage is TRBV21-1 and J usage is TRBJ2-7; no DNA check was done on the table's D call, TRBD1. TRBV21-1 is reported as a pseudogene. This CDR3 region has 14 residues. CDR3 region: CASSRPGQIYEQYF. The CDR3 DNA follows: TGTGCCAGCAGCAGACCGGGACAGATCTACGAGCAGTACTTC.

CDR3 DNA sequence: TGTGCCAGCAGCTTAGAAGGGGCTTTGAACACTGAAGCTTTCTTT. Its translation is CASSLEGALNTEAFF. The chain carries TRBV11-2 and TRBJ1-1; D possibly corresponds to TRBD1 (5 bases). The CDR3 loop spans 15 amino acids. The V gene's germline CDR1 is SGHAT and CDR2 FQNNGV. V lost 0 bases and J 0 bases, leaving 8 bases between the germline ends.

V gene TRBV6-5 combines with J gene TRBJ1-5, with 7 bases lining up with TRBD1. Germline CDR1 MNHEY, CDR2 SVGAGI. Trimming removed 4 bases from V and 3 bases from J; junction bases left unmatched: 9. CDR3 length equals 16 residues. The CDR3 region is CASSLSGGAHNQPQHF. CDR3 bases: TGTGCCAGCAGTTTGTCAGGGGGAGCTCACAATCAGCCCCAGCATTTT.

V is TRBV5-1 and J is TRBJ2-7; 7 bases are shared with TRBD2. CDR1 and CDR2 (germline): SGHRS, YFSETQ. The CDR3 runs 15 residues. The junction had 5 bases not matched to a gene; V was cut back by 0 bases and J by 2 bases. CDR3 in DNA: TGCGCCAGCAGCTTGGAGCTAGCGGCTCCCTACGAGCAGTACTTC. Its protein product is CASSLELAAPYEQYF.

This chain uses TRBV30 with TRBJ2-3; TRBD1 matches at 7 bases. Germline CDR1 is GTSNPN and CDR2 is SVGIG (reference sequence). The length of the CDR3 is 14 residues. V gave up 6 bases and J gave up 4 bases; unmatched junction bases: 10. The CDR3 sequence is CACRRTGSPDTQYF. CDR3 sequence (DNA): TGTGCCTGCCGTCGGACAGGCAGCCCAGATACGCAGTATTTT.

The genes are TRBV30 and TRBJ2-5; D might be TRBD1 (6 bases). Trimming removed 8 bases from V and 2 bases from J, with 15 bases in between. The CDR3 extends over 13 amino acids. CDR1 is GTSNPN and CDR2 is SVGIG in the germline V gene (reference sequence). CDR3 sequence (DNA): TGTGCCGGAAGGGCCAGGGGACAAGAGACCCAGTACTTC. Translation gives CAGRARGQETQYF.

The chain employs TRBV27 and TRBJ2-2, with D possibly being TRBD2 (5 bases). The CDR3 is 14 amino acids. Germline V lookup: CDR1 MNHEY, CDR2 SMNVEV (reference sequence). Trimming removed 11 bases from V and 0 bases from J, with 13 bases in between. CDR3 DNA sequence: TGTGCCGGGAGAGTAAACGCGAACACCGGGGAGCTGTTTTTT. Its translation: CAGRVNANTGELFF.

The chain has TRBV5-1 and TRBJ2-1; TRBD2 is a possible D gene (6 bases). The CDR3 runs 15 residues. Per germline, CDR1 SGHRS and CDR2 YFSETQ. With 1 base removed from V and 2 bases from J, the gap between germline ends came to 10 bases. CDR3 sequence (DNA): TGCGCCAGCAGCTTGACGGGAGTGACCTACAATGAGCAGTTCTTC. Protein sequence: CASSLTGVTYNEQFF.

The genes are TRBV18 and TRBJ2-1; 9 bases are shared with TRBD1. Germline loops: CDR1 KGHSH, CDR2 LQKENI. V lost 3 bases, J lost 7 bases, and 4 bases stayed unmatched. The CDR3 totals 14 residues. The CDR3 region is CASSPPGQGNEQFF. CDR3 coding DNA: TGTGCCAGCTCACCTCCGGGACAGGGAAATGAGCAGTTCTTC.

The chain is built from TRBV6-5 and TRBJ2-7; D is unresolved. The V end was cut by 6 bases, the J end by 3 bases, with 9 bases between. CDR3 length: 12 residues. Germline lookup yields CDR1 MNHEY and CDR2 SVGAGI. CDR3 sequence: CASRESYYEQYF. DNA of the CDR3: TGTGCCAGCAGGGAGTCCTACTACGAGCAGTACTTC.

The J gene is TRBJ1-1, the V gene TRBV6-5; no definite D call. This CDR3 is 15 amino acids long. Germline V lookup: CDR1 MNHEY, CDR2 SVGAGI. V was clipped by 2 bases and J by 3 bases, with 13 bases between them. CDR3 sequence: CASSYPPGRDTEAFF. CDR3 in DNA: TGTGCCAGCAGTTACCCTCCGGGGAGGGACACTGAAGCTTTCTTT.

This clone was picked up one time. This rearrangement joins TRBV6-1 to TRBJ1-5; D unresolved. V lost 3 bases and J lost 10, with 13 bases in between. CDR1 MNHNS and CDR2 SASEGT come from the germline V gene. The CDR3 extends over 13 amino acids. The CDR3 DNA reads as TGTGCCAGCAGTGACGGTACTGGGCTACCCCAGCATTTT. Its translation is CASSDGTGLPQHF.

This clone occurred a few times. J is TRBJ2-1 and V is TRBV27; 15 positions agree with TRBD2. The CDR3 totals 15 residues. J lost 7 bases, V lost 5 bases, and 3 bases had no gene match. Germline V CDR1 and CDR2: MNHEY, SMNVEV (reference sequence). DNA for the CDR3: TGTGCCAGCAGTCCAGGGACTAGCGGGGGGAATGAGCAGTTCTTC. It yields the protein CASSPGTSGGNEQFF.

The CDR3 DNA follows: TGTGCCAGCTCATCCTTGTCGACAGGGGGAAACACCATATATTTT. This encodes CASSSLSTGGNTIYF. The V call is TRBV18, the J call TRBJ1-3; 7 bases line up with TRBD1. This CDR3 has 15 residues. Per the germline V gene, CDR1 is KGHSH and CDR2 is LQKENI. V gave up 5 bases and J gave up 4 bases; unmatched junction bases: 8. Full variable domain (outside the CDR3, taken from reference TRBV18 and TRBJ1-3): NAGVMQNPRHLVRRRGQEARLRCSPMKGHSHVYWYRQLPEEGLKFMVYLQKENIIDESGMPKERFSAEFPKEGPSILRIQQVVRGDSAAYFCASSSLSTGGNTIYFGEGSWLTVV.

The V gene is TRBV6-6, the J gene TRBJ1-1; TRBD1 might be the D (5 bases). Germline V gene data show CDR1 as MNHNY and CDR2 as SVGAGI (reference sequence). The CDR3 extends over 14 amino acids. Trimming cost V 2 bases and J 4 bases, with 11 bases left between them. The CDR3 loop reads CASSYIQGLTEAFF. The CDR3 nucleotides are TGTGCCAGCAGTTACATCCAGGGCCTCACTGAAGCTTTCTTT.

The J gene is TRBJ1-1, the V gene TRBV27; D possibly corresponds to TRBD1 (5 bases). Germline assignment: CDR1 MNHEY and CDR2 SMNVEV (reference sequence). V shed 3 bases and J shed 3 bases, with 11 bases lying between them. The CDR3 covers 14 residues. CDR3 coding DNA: TGTGCCAGCAGTTTGGGCCGGGGGGACACTGAAGCTTTCTTT. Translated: CASSLGRGDTEAFF.

The CDR3 is CASSLGLAGGPTGELFF. In nucleotides, the CDR3 is TGCGCCAGCAGCTTGGGGCTAGCGGGAGGGCCCACCGGGGAGCTGTTTTTT. This chain uses TRBV5-1 with TRBJ2-2; 12 positions match TRBD2. With V trimmed by 0 bases and J by 4 bases, 4 bases remained unmatched. The CDR3 runs 17 residues. CDR1 and CDR2 from the germline V gene are SGHRS and YFSETQ.

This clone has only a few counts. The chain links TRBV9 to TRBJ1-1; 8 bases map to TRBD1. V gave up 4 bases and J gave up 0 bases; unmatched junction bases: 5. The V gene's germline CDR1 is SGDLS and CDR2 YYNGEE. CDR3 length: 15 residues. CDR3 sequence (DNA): TGTGCCAGCAGCCCGCGACAGGGGATGAACACTGAAGCTTTCTTT. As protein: CASSPRQGMNTEAFF. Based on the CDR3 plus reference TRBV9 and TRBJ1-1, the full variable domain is DSGVTQTPKHLITATGQRVTLRCSPRSGDLSVYWYQQSLDQGLQFLIQYYNGEERAKGNILERFSAQQFPDLHSELNLSSLELGDSALYFCASSPRQGMNTEAFFGQGTRLTVV.